A selection of T cell receptor beta chains follows, all from one sample in a study of regulatory T cells in long-lasting Graves disease. TCRdb called the multiplex PCR reads again in MiXCR, with one record for every CDR3 protein. The table records roughly 450,000 distinct CDR3 sequences, around 20% of them present only once. This specimen was peripheral blood mononuclear cells (PBMCs), taken when the disease was refractory, from a patient treated with antithyroid drugs. The origin of the receptors is a female donor with Graves disease. Each CDR3 is given with its conserved first and last residue. The D gene is left open where the match is weak. Part of the rows lack a size; the others show once, few, many or a class for expanded clones.

TRBV28	many	.	TRBJ1-5	TGTGCCAGCAGACACGAGGTTAGCAATCAGCCCCAGCATTTT	CASRHEVSNQPQHF
TRBV4-1	.	.	TRBJ1-4	TGCGCCAGCAGCCAAACTGGGGGGCCCCCAACTAATGAAAAACTGTTTTTT	CASSQTGGPPTNEKLFF
TRBV28	many	.	TRBJ2-4	TGTGCCTCAGGGGTTCGGGTGAACATTCAGTACTTC	CASGVRVNIQYF
TRBV20-1	medium-sized	TRBD1	TRBJ1-2	TGCAGTGCTCACACCACAACCTCAGGGGGCCTAGGCTACACCTTC	CSAHTTTSGGLGYTF
TRBV6-1	.	.	TRBJ2-2	TGTGCCAGCAGTACCCCGGACAGACTAAACACCGGGGAGCTGTTTTTT	CASSTPDRLNTGELFF
TRBV12-3/TRBV12-4	few	.	TRBJ1-5	TGTGCCAGCAGCCTTCATGGGGGCAATCAGCCCCAGCATTTT	CASSLHGGNQPQHF
TRBV29-1	many	.	TRBJ2-7	TGCAGCGTTGGGGGCCGTGCGGGATACGAGCAGTACTTC	CSVGGRAGYEQYF
TRBV2	.	.	TRBJ2-1	TGTGCCAGCAGTGCTGGAGGTAGGGAGCAGTTCTTC	CASSAGGREQFF
TRBV6-5	.	.	TRBJ1-1	TGTGCCAGCAGTTACTCAGGAAAGGGTGCGACTGAAGCTTTCTTT	CASSYSGKGATEAFF
TRBV6-2/TRBV6-3	.	.	TRBJ2-1	TGTGCCAGCAGTAGATTCAATGAGCAGTTCTTC	CASSRFNEQFF
TRBV28	many	TRBD2	TRBJ2-7	TGTGCCAGCAGTTTAACAGCTAGCGGGAGGTGGTACTCCTACGAGCAGTACTTC	CASSLTASGRWYSYEQYF
TRBV18	many	TRBD1	TRBJ2-7	TGTGCCAGCTCACCGGCGGACAGGACCTACGAGCAGTACTTC	CASSPADRTYEQYF
TRBV4-3	few	TRBD2	TRBJ2-7	TGCGCCAGCAGCCAGTCGACTAGCGGGAGAGGCGAGCAGTACTTC	CASSQSTSGRGEQYF
TRBV5-1	many	TRBD1	TRBJ1-1	TGCGCCAGCAGCTTTGGGGGGACAGGGGGCGAAGCTTTCTTT	CASSFGGTGGEAFF
TRBV28	few	.	TRBJ2-1	TGTGCCAGCAGCCCAGTTGCAGGGGTCCTCAATGAGCAGTTCTTC	CASSPVAGVLNEQFF
TRBV19	few	.	TRBJ1-1	TGTGCCAGTAGTATCGCAGGGGAGGAAGCTTTCTTT	CASSIAGEEAFF
TRBV4-1	.	.	TRBJ2-7	TGCGCCAGCAGCCAAACTCCGGGACTGGACTACGAGCAGTACTTC	CASSQTPGLDYEQYF
TRBV7-3	few	TRBD2	TRBJ2-1	TGTGCCAGCAGCTCCCTAGCAGCGGGAGGGTTCAATGAGCAGTTCTTC	CASSSLAAGGFNEQFF
TRBV12-3/TRBV12-4	many	.	TRBJ1-3	TGTGCCAGCACCTATGGAGCCCAGGGAAACACCATATATTTT	CASTYGAQGNTIYF
TRBV11-2	many	.	TRBJ2-7	TGTGCCAGCAGACCCTTCCTGCAAGACGATTACGAGCAGTACTTC	CASRPFLQDDYEQYF
TRBV30	few	.	TRBJ2-7	TGTGCCTGGAGCGCCCAGGTTTACGAGCAGTACTTC	CAWSAQVYEQYF
TRBV6-1	many	.	TRBJ1-4	TGTGCCAGCAGTGTAAACGGTTTCGGTGAAAAACTGTTTTTT	CASSVNGFGEKLFF
TRBV7-2	.	TRBD1	TRBJ2-7	TGTGCCAGCAGCTTAGCGCTCTCCGGGACAGGGGGTCTATGGCAGTACTTC	CASSLALSGTGGLWQYF
TRBV19	many	TRBD2	TRBJ2-4	TGTGCCACATACCCCGGGAGGGCGGGAGAGTTTGAGAACATTCAGTACTTC	CATYPGRAGEFENIQYF
TRBV20-1	.	.	TRBJ2-1	TGCAGTGCTAGAGATCCGTTGTCGGACAGCCTTCTACAGTTCTTC	CSARDPLSDSLLQFF
TRBV6-2/TRBV6-3	many	.	TRBJ2-6	TGTGCCAGCAGTTACAAGGAGGGGGCCGGCTCTGGGGCCAACGTCCTGACTTTC	CASSYKEGAGSGANVLTF
TRBV28	many	.	TRBJ2-5	TGTGCCAGCATTCAGGGCAGAGAAGAGACCCAGTACTTC	CASIQGREETQYF
TRBV6-1	many	.	TRBJ1-1	TGTGCCAGCAGTATAGGACAGAACACTGAAGCTTTCTTT	CASSIGQNTEAFF
TRBV28	many	TRBD1	TRBJ1-2	TGTGCCAGCCGGGACAGGGGGTTAGGCTACACCTTC	CASRDRGLGYTF
TRBV28	many	TRBD1	TRBJ1-2	TGTGCCAGCAGCGTCGCGGGACAGGGGAACGGCTACACCTTC	CASSVAGQGNGYTF
TRBV5-1	.	.	TRBJ2-5	TGCGCCAGCAGCTTGGGCCCGTCGGAGACCCAGTACTTC	CASSLGPSETQYF
TRBV20-1	many	.	TRBJ2-5	TGCAGTGGGATTTCGGGATTCCAAGAGACCCAGTACTTC	CSGISGFQETQYF
TRBV2	many	TRBD2	TRBJ2-7	TGTGCCAGCAGACCCGGGACTAGCAGTTCCGAGCAGTACTTC	CASRPGTSSSEQYF
TRBV10-3	many	.	TRBJ2-5	TGTGCCACGACAGAGCAACAAGAGACCCAGTACTTC	CATTEQQETQYF
TRBV7-9	few	.	TRBJ1-3	TGTGCCAGCAGCCGACCAGTAAGCTCTGGAAACACCATATATTTT	CASSRPVSSGNTIYF
TRBV30	.	TRBD2	TRBJ2-7	TGTGCCTGGAACCTAGCGGTTTCCTACGAGCAGTACTTC	CAWNLAVSYEQYF
TRBV13	.	.	TRBJ1-4	TGTGCCAGCAGCTTAGGAGTCGAAAAACTGTTTTTT	CASSLGVEKLFF
TRBV29-1	few	TRBD1	TRBJ1-2	TGCAGCGTTTGGACAGGGGATGGCTACACCTTC	CSVWTGDGYTF
TRBV12-3/TRBV12-4	many	TRBD1	TRBJ2-7	TGTGCCAGCAGTTTAGGGGTAGTGGGACAGGGGACCTACGAGCAGTACTTC	CASSLGVVGQGTYEQYF
TRBV7-3	.	TRBD2	TRBJ2-7	TGTGCCAGCAGCTTAAGGGGACTAGAGGACGAGCAGTACTTC	CASSLRGLEDEQYF
TRBV7-6	few	TRBD1	TRBJ2-7	TGTGCCAGCAGCTCAAACGACAGGGGGGTTTACGAGCAGTACTTC	CASSSNDRGVYEQYF
TRBV7-3	.	.	TRBJ2-2	TGTGCCAGCAGCCCCCCCCGTAACACCGGGGAGCTGTTTTTT	CASSPPRNTGELFF
TRBV12-3/TRBV12-4	many	.	TRBJ1-1	TGTGCCAGCAGTTTATACCTGTTGGCGGGGCGGAACACTGAAGCTTTCTTT	CASSLYLLAGRNTEAFF
TRBV2	many	TRBD1	TRBJ1-1	TGTGCCAGCAGAGCCGGGACAGGGGTAATCGAAGCTTTCTTT	CASRAGTGVIEAFF
TRBV5-1	.	.	TRBJ2-7	TGCGCCAGCAGCTTGGCCTCAGGGTTCGCCTACGAGCAGTACTTC	CASSLASGFAYEQYF
TRBV27	many	.	TRBJ1-5	TGTGCCAGCAGTGTAGGGGGTAACAATCAGCCCCAGCATTTT	CASSVGGNNQPQHF
TRBV9	.	.	TRBJ2-4	TGTGCCAGCAGCGTAGCTGGGGGCCTAGCCAAAAACATTCAGTACTTC	CASSVAGGLAKNIQYF
TRBV20-1	many	.	TRBJ2-5	TGCAGTGCGGAGACCTTAATGGGAGAGACCCAGTACTTC	CSAETLMGETQYF
TRBV27	.	TRBD2	TRBJ2-3	TGTGCCAGCAGTAACAGCGGGAGAACAGATACGCAGTATTTT	CASSNSGRTDTQYF
TRBV6-5	many	TRBD2	TRBJ2-7	TGTGCCAGCAGTTCCCGAGGTAGCGGGAATACTTACGAGCAGTACTTC	CASSSRGSGNTYEQYF
TRBV2	many	.	TRBJ2-5	TGTGCCAGCATAGTAAAGACCCAGTACTTC	CASIVKTQYF
TRBV6-1	many	TRBD2	TRBJ2-2	TGTGCCAGCAGTAAGGGACTAGCGGGAAGCGCGAACACCGGGGAGCTGTTTTTT	CASSKGLAGSANTGELFF
TRBV6-5	many	.	TRBJ1-1	TGTGCCAGCAGTTACTCTGGCATCGAAGCTTTCTTT	CASSYSGIEAFF
TRBV27	.	TRBD2	TRBJ2-5	TGTGCCAGCAGTCCAATACTAGCGGGAGGGCCGCGGCAGACCCAGTACTTC	CASSPILAGGPRQTQYF
TRBV28	many	.	TRBJ2-5	TGTGCCAGCAACGGAGTGAGGGAGACCCAGTACTTC	CASNGVRETQYF
TRBV7-9	few	.	TRBJ1-4	TGTGCCAGCAGCTCGTCCCGGGAGGCGAATGAAAAACTGTTTTTT	CASSSSREANEKLFF
TRBV29-1	many	.	TRBJ1-2	TGCAGCGTTGCAGGGAATGGCTACACCTTC	CSVAGNGYTF
TRBV6-2/TRBV6-3	.	TRBD1	TRBJ1-4	TGTGCCAGCAGTTACGCGATTGCAGGGGGGGCAACTAATGAAAAACTGTTTTTT	CASSYAIAGGATNEKLFF
TRBV28	.	TRBD1	TRBJ1-5	TGTGCCAGCAGACCGGACAGGGGGCACGGACAGCCCCAGCATTTT	CASRPDRGHGQPQHF
TRBV6-5	many	.	TRBJ2-2	TGTGCCAGCAGTTTCCCCCGAGAGGCCGGGGAGCTGTTTTTT	CASSFPREAGELFF